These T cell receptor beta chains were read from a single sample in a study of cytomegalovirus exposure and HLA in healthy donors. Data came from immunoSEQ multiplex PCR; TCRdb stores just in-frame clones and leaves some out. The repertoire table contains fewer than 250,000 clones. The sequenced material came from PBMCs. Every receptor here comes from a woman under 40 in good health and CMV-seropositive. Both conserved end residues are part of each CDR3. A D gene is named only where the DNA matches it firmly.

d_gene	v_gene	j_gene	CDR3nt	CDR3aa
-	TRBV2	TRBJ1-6	TGTGCCAGCAGTGGGGCAAAAACCTATAATTCACCCCTCCACTTT	CASSGAKTYNSPLHF
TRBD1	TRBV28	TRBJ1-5	TGTGCCAGCACTCCAGGGGGCGGCGGGGACCGGGGCAATCAGCCCCAGCATTTT	CASTPGGGGDRGNQPQHF
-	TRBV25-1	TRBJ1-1	TGTGCCAGCAGTGAATACTTCCAGGGAGGCGACACTGAAGCTTTCTTT	CASSEYFQGGDTEAFF
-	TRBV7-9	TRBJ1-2	TGTGCCAGCAGCTTAGCGCAGGGCGTTGTACAGGACTATGGCTACACCTTC	CASSLAQGVVQDYGYTF
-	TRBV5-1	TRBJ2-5	TGCGCCAGCAGTAAGTTCGAGGTCCCCGGGACCCAGTACTTC	CASSKFEVPGTQYF
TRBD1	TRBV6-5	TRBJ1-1	TGTGCCAGCATCCCCAGGGGGCTTGTGAACACTGAAGCTTTCTTT	CASIPRGLVNTEAFF
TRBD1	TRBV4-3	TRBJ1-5	TGCGCCAGCAGCCAGGACAGGTTTAATCAGCCCCAGCATTTT	CASSQDRFNQPQHF
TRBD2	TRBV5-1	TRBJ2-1	TGCGCCAGCAGCGGGGTTGGGGTTTGGACTAGCGACAATGAGCAGTTCTTC	CASSGVGVWTSDNEQFF
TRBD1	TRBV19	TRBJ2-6	TGTGCCAGTAGGCCACCCAGGGACAGGGAAGGGTCTGGGGCCAACGTCCTGACTTTC	CASRPPRDREGSGANVLTF
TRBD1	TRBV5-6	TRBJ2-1	TGTGCCAGCAGCCCGGACAGGCCTCTTGATGAGCAGTTCTTC	CASSPDRPLDEQFF
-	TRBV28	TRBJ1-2	TGTGCCAGCACAGACAGCCCCTATGGCTACACCTTC	CASTDSPYGYTF
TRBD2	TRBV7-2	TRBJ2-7	TGTGCCAGCAGTCGGCTAGCGGTCTCCTACGAGCAGTACTTC	CASSRLAVSYEQYF
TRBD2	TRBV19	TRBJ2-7	TGTGCCAGCTGCAGGACTAGCGGGTGTTACGAGCAGTACTTC	CASCRTSGCYEQYF
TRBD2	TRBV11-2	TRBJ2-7	TGTGCCAGCAGCTCGGACCGGGGGGGCTACGAGCAGTACTTC	CASSSDRGGYEQYF